This is a list of T cell receptor beta chains from one sample in a study of Graves' ophthalmopathy and Graves' hyperthyroidism. TCRdb re-called the multiplex PCR reads with MiXCR, one entry per CDR3 protein. The table shows around 400,000 distinct CDR3 sequences, with roughly 21% occurring only once. Sequenced sample: peripheral blood. All receptors derive from a woman aged 18-29 years with stable Graves' hyperthyroidism. Each CDR3 is given with its conserved first and last residue. The D gene is left open where the match is weak.

D gene: TRBD2; V gene: TRBV6-5; J gene: TRBJ2-7; CDR3 length: 15; CDR3 protein: CASSWNSGDSYEQYF
D gene: TRBD1; V gene: TRBV13; J gene: TRBJ2-7; CDR3 length: 16; CDR3 protein: CASSASGTGGSYEQYF
D gene: NA; V gene: TRBV10-1; J gene: TRBJ2-5; CDR3 length: 15; CDR3 protein: CASSESSGGQETQYF
D gene: NA; V gene: TRBV6-2/TRBV6-3; J gene: TRBJ1-5; CDR3 length: 14; CDR3 protein: CASRRRQNNQPQHF
D gene: NA; V gene: TRBV11-1; J gene: TRBJ2-2; CDR3 length: 17; CDR3 protein: CASSEQQLRMAPGELFF
D gene: TRBD2; V gene: TRBV29-1; J gene: TRBJ2-2; CDR3 length: 17; CDR3 protein: CSVGGLAGVRRTGELFF
D gene: NA; V gene: TRBV27; J gene: TRBJ2-2; CDR3 length: 14; CDR3 protein: CASTGELDTGELFF
D gene: NA; V gene: TRBV6-5; J gene: TRBJ2-7; CDR3 length: 13; CDR3 protein: CASSYRTAYEQYF
D gene: TRBD1; V gene: TRBV9; J gene: TRBJ2-5; CDR3 length: 15; CDR3 protein: CASAKSSTGSETQYF
D gene: TRBD2; V gene: TRBV3-1; J gene: TRBJ2-7; CDR3 length: 16; CDR3 protein: CASSHLGTSGLDEQYF
D gene: TRBD1; V gene: TRBV12-3/TRBV12-4; J gene: TRBJ2-7; CDR3 length: 15; CDR3 protein: CASRLGGQGAEEQYF
D gene: TRBD1; V gene: TRBV10-1; J gene: TRBJ2-7; CDR3 length: 13; CDR3 protein: CASSFDRANEQYF
D gene: TRBD1; V gene: TRBV4-3; J gene: TRBJ1-6; CDR3 length: 15; CDR3 protein: CASSRGQGLGSPLHF
D gene: NA; V gene: TRBV30; J gene: TRBJ1-1; CDR3 length: 12; CDR3 protein: CAWRRGETEAFF
D gene: NA; V gene: TRBV27; J gene: TRBJ2-6; CDR3 length: 18; CDR3 protein: CASSLTGKAYSGANVLTF
D gene: NA; V gene: TRBV6-2/TRBV6-3; J gene: TRBJ1-2; CDR3 length: 11; CDR3 protein: CASSLRDGYTF
D gene: NA; V gene: TRBV4-1; J gene: TRBJ2-5; CDR3 length: 12; CDR3 protein: CASSQDEETQYF
D gene: NA; V gene: TRBV6-1; J gene: TRBJ2-7; CDR3 length: 13; CDR3 protein: CASSMDGAGGQYF